The 11 T cell receptor beta chains below were found in one sample sequenced in a study of neurological immune-mediated disorders. TCRdb called the 5' RACE reads again in MiXCR, with one record for every CDR3 protein. The sample includes 84,000 or so distinct CDR3 sequences, less than 15% of them seen just once. Time point reported: longitudinal time-point 2. The sample comprised PBMCs. The receptor set was obtained from a female donor with HTLV-1-associated myelopathy (HAM/TSP).

This clonotype is categorized as medium-sized (0.01 to 0.1%). The V and J genes are TRBV20-1 and TRBJ2-7; D is ambiguous. Germline V lookup: CDR1 DFQATT, CDR2 SNEGSKA (reference sequence). Trimming stripped 0 bases from V and 4 bases from J, with 4 bases between. The CDR3 extends over 11 amino acids. The CDR3: CSARDQYEQYF. CDR3 nucleotide sequence: TGCAGTGCTAGAGATCAGTACGAGCAGTACTTC.

This clonotype was seen ten or more times. This chain uses TRBV7-9 with TRBJ2-3; TRBD1 aligns across 9 bases. V was clipped by 4 bases and J by 0 bases; unmatched bases: 5. This CDR3 contains 16 residues. CDR1 SEHNR and CDR2 FQNEAQ come from the germline V gene (reference sequence). The chain's CDR3 is CASSSNRGRSTDTQYF. Written as DNA, the CDR3 is TGTGCCAGCAGCTCAAACAGGGGGCGAAGCACAGATACGCAGTATTTT.

This clonotype has at least ten counts. The rearrangement uses TRBV5-1 and TRBJ2-7; TRBD2 agrees at 9 bases. The CDR3 sequence is 15 residues long. V lost 0 bases, J lost 3 bases, and 4 bases stayed unmatched. CDR1 and CDR2 (germline): SGHRS, YFSETQ. CDR3 in DNA: TGCGCCAGCAGCTTGGTAGCGGGGGATCTCTACGAGCAGTACTTC. Protein product: CASSLVAGDLYEQYF. Full variable domain (remainder filled in from reference TRBV5-1 and TRBJ2-7): KAGVTQTPRYLIKTRGQQVTLSCSPISGHRSVSWYQQTPGQGLQFLFEYFSETQRNKGNFPGRFSGRQFSNSRSEMNVSTLELGDSALYLCASSLVAGDLYEQYFGPGTRLTVT.

This clonotype occurred many times. The chain is built from TRBV2 and TRBJ1-2; no definite D call. Germline loops: CDR1 SNHLY, CDR2 FYNNEI. The germline V and J ends were trimmed by 3 bases and 0 bases, with 11 bases remaining between them. The CDR3 length is 15 residues. CDR3 sequence: CASSDWLKPNYGYTF. CDR3 DNA sequence: TGTGCCAGCAGTGACTGGTTAAAACCTAACTATGGCTACACCTTC.

In regard to this clonotype: One end of the junction is discordant with germline, which a read error may explain. This sequence joins TRBV7-3 and TRBJ2-3; D not resolved. CDR1 SGHTA and CDR2 FQGTGA come from the germline V gene. CDR3 size: 14 residues. CDR3 sequence (DNA): TGTGCCAACAGCCTTAGAACTAGCACAGATACGCAGTATTTT. This codes for CANSLRTSTDTQYF.

This sequence joins TRBV30 and TRBJ2-3; a possible D gene is TRBD2 (5 bases). The CDR3 contains 13 residues. Deletions cut 1 base from V and 4 bases from J, with 9 bases between. The germline CDR1 and CDR2 sequences are GTSNPN and SVGIG (reference sequence). CDR3 nucleotide sequence: TGTGCCTGGAGTGGGCGGCGGGCAGATACGCAGTATTTT. Encoded protein: CAWSGRRADTQYF.

This clonotype was picked up a small number of times. The CDR3 nucleotides are TGTGCCAGCACGATGGACAGGGGCTCCTACGAGCAGTACTTC. This translates into CASTMDRGSYEQYF. The chain carries TRBV6-1 and TRBJ2-7; 9 nucleotides align to TRBD1. The CDR3 has 14 amino acids. V trimming: 7 bases; J trimming: 0 bases; junction bases outside the gene matches: 4. Germline lookup yields CDR1 MNHNS and CDR2 SASEGT.

This clonotype appeared many times. This chain uses TRBV20-1 with TRBJ1-1; possibly TRBD1 for D (5 bases). CDR1 is DFQATT and CDR2 is SNEGSKA in the germline V gene (reference sequence). V lost 3 bases, J lost 1 base, and 9 bases lay in between. CDR3 length: 13 amino acids. This CDR3 reads CSASRASNTEAFF. The CDR3 DNA sequence: TGCAGTGCTAGCAGGGCTTCGAACACTGAAGCTTTCTTT.

The sample holds many counts of this clonotype. At one boundary the junction diverges from the germline segment, which might be a read error. The chain recombines TRBV4-1 with TRBJ2-6, with 9 bases matching TRBD2. CDR3 size: 20 residues. CDR1 is MGHRA, CDR2 YSYEKL, per germline. The DNA for the CDR3 is TGCGCCAACAGCCCCCTTCCGGGACTAGCTAGTTCATCTGGGGCCAACGTCCTGACTTTC. Translation: CANSPLPGLASSSGANVLTF.

This clonotype was picked up many times. V usage is TRBV9 and J usage is TRBJ2-1, with D maybe TRBD2 (6 bases). V lost 4 bases and J lost 3, with 17 bases in between. Germline V gene sequence: CDR1 SGDLS, CDR2 YYNGEE. The CDR3 has 16 residues. The CDR3 spells CASSFGGASFYNEQFF. In nucleotides, the CDR3 is TGTGCCAGCAGCTTCGGAGGGGCGAGCTTCTACAATGAGCAGTTCTTC.

This clonotype was observed many times. The rearrangement uses TRBV5-1 and TRBJ2-6; the D gene is possibly TRBD1 (6 bases). Germline CDR1 and CDR2: SGHRS and YFSETQ. V was shortened by 5 bases and J by 2 bases, with 14 bases between the two germline ends. This CDR3 spans 16 amino acids. CDR3 protein: CASSARTGTGANVLTF. The DNA of the CDR3 is TGCGCCAGCAGTGCCAGAACAGGGACTGGGGCCAACGTCCTGACTTTC. Supplemented by reference TRBV5-1 and TRBJ2-6, the full variable domain reads KAGVTQTPRYLIKTRGQQVTLSCSPISGHRSVSWYQQTPGQGLQFLFEYFSETQRNKGNFPGRFSGRQFSNSRSEMNVSTLELGDSALYLCASSARTGTGANVLTFGAGSRLTVL.